This T cell receptor (beta chain) is drawn from a study of response to subunit inactivated influenza vaccine. Whole-study findings and limits: T cells newly recruited by each seasonal influenza vaccination are few, the authors suggested.

Each CDR3 protein gets one entry after TCRdb re-called the RT-PCR reads with MiXCR. This table holds fewer than 800,000 distinct CDR3 sequences, less than 20% found once. The germline V and J ends were trimmed by 2 bases and 5 bases, with 7 bases remaining between them. The CDR3 length is 13 residues. Germline V gene sequence: CDR1 MNHNY, CDR2 SVGAGI (reference sequence). This clonotype has just a few counts. Its antigen is not known. V usage is TRBV6-6 and J usage is TRBJ2-1, with D uncertain. The sample in question was PBMCs from blood, obtained roughly 12 days after vaccination. The source is a man aged 50 to 60 who received an inactivated influenza vaccine. The chain's CDR3 is CASSYGPDNEQFF. The CDR3 DNA reads as TGTGCCAGCAGTTACGGACCAGACAATGAGCAGTTCTTC.